This entry features one TCR beta chain sequence. The CDR3 has 15 residues. Germline V lookup: CDR1 SEHNR, CDR2 FQNEAQ (reference sequence). V lost 5 bases and J 2 bases, leaving 15 bases between the germline ends. The entry originates in a study of control samples from healthy donors and cancer patients. Assay used: immunoSEQ multiplex PCR; TCRdb lists only in-frame clones, some missing. In the table there are tens of thousands of clones, about 83% of which are singletons. The clonotype was recovered from a man aged 60 to 69 in good health. The sequenced material came from blood. V gene TRBV7-9 combines with J gene TRBJ1-1, with D unclear. CDR3 loop: CASSAFELANTEAFF. The CDR3 DNA follows: TGTGCCAGCAGCGCTTTCGAGTTGGCAAACACTGAAGCTTTCTTT.